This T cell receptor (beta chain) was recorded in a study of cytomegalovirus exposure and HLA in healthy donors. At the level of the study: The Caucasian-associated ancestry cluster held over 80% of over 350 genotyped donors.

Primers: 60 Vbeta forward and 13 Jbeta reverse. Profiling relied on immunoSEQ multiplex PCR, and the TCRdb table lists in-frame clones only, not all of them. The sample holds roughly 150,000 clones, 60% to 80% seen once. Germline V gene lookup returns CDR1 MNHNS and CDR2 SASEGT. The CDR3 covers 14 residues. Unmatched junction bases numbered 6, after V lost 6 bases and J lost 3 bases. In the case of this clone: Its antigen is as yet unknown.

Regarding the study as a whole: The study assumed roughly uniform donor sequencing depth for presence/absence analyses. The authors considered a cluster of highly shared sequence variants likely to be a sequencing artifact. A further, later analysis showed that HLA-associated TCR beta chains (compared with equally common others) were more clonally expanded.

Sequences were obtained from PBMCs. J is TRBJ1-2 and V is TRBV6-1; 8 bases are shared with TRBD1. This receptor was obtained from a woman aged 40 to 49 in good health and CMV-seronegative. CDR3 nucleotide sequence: TGTGCCAGCAGGACAGGGGTGTTAGACTATGGCTACACCTTC. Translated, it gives CASRTGVLDYGYTF.